This T cell receptor beta chain comes out of a study of T cell responses to AZD1222 COVID-19 vaccine. Comment on this clone: Its antigen is currently unknown.

V lost 3 bases, J lost 4 bases, and 23 bases lay in between. Per the germline V gene, CDR1 is SGDLS and CDR2 is YYNGEE. CDR3 length equals 18 residues. Notes on the study in general: It should be noted that donors were predominantly white British and more often female, and clonal diversity was possibly underestimated.

Libraries were prepared by immunoSEQ multiplex PCR; TCRdb keeps only in-frame clonotypes and omits some of them. The sample has about 150,000 clones, around 85% seen once. This sequence was found in an adult who had recovered from COVID-19. Material: peripheral blood, obtained after recovery from COVID-19. The chain combines TRBV9 with TRBJ1-3; D might be TRBD1 (6 bases). DNA for the CDR3: TGTGCCAGCAGCGGTTTCGGGGACAACGGACCTGGAGGAAACACCATATATTTT. Amino acid sequence: CASSGFGDNGPGGNTIYF.